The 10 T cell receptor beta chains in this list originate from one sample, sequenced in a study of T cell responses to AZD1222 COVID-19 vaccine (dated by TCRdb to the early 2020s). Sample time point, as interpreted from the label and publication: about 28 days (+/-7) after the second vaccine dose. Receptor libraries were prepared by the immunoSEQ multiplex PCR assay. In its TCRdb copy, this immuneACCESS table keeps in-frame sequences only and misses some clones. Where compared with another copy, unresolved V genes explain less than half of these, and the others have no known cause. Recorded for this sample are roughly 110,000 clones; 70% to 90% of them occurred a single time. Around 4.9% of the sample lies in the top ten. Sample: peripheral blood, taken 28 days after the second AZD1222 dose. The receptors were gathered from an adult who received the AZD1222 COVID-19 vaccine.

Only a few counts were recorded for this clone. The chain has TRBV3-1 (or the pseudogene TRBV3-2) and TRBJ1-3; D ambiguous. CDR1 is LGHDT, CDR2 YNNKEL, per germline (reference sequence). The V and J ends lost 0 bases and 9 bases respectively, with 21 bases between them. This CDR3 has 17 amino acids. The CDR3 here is CASSQDSRSPQGSTIYF. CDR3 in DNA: TGTGCCAGCAGCCAAGACAGCAGGTCCCCTCAAGGGAGCACCATATATTTT.

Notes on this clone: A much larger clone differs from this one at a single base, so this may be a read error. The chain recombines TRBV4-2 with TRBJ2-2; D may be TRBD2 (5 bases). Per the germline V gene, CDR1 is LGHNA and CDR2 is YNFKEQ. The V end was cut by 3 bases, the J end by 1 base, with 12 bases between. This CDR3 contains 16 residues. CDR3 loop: CASSQEASENTGELFF. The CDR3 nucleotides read TGTGCCAGCAGCCAGGAGGCGTCGGAGAACACCGGGGAGCTGTTTTTT.

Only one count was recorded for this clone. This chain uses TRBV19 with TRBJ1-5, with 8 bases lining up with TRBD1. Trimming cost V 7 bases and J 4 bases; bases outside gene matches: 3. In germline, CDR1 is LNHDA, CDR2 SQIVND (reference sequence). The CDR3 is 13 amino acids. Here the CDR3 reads CASTGTGNQPQHF. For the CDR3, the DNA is TGTGCCAGTACCGGGACAGGTAATCAGCCCCAGCATTTT.

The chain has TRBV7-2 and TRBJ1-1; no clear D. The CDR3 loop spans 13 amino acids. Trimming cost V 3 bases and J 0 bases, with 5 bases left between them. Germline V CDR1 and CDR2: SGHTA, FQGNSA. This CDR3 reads CASSFLMNTEAFF. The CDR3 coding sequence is TGTGCCAGCAGCTTTCTGATGAACACTGAAGCTTTCTTT.

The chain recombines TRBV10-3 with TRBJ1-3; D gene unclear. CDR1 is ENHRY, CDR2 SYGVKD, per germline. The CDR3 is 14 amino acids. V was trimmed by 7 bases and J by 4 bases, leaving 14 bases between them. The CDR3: CAITLAIPGNTIYF. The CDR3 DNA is TGTGCCATCACCTTGGCAATTCCCGGAAACACCATATATTTT.

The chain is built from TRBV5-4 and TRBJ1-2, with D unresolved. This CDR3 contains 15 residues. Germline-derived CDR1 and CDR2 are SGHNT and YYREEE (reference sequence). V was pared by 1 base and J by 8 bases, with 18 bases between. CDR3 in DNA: TGTGCCAGCAGCTTGTGGGGAGGGAGTGGAGGGGGCTACACCTTC. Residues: CASSLWGGSGGGYTF. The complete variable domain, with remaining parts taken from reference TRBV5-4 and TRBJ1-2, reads ETGVTQSPTHLIKTRGQQVTLRCSSQSGHNTVSWYQQALGQGPQFIFQYYREEENGRGNFPPRFSGLQFPNYSSELNVNALELDDSALYLCASSLWGGSGGGYTFGSGTRLTVV.

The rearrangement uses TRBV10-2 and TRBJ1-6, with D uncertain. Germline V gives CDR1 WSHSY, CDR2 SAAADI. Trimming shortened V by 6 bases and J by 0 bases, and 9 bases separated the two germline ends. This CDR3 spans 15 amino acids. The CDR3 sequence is CASSEGLSYNSPLHF. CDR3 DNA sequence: TGCGCCAGCAGCGAAGGCCTCTCCTATAATTCACCCCTCCACTTT.

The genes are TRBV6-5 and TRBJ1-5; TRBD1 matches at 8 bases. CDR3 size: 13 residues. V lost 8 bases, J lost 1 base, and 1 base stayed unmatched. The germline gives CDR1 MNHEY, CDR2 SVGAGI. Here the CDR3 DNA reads TGTGCCAGCTGGACAGGGAGCAATCAGCCCCAGCATTTT. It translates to CASWTGSNQPQHF.

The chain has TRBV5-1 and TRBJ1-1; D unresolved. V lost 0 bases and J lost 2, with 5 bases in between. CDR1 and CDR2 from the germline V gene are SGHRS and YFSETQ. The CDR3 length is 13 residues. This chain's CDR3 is CASSLADNTEAFF. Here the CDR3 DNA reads TGCGCCAGCAGCTTGGCCGATAACACTGAAGCTTTCTTT.

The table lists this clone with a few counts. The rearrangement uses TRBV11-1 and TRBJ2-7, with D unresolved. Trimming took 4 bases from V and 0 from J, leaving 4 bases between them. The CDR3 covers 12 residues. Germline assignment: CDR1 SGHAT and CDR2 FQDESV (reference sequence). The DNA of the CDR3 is TGTGCCAGCAGCTACACCTCCTACGAGCAGTACTTC. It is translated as CASSYTSYEQYF.